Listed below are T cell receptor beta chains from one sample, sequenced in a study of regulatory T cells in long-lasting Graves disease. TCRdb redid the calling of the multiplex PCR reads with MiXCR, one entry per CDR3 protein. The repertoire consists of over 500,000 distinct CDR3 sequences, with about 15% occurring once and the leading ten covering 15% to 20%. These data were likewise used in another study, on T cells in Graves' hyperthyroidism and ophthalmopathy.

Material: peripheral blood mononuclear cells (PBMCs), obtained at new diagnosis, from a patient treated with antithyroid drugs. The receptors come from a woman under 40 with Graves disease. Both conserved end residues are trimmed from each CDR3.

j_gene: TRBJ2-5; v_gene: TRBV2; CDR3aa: ASRQQGAYGETQY
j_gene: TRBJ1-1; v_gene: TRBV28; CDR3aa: ASSLGGSLTRMDTEAF
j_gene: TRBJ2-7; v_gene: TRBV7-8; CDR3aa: ASRKRGLASTAYEQY
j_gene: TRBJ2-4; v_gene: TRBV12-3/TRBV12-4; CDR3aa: ASSPPGQDRNIQY
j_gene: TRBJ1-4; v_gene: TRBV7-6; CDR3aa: ASSSRISEKLF
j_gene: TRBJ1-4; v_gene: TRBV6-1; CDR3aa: ASSTGGTSV
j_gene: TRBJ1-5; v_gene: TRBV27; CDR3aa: ASSLRTGTGGNNQPQH
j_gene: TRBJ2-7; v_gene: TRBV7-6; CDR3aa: ASSLSYAGSSYEQY
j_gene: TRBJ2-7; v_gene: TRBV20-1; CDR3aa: SAQEGQGANEQY
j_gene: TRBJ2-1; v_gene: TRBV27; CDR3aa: ASSLWYGREDNEQF
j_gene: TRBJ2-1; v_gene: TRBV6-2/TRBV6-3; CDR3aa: ASSSTGTSVNEQF
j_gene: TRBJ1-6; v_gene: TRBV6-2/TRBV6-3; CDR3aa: ASSLQGATRSPLH
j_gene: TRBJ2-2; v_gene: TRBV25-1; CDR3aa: ASSAGQNTGELF
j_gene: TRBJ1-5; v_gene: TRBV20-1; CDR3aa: SARQTGGAVVQPQH
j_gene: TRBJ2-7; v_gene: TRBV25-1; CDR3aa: ASSELTAAYEQY
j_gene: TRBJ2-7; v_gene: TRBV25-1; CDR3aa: ASSEPPGTNSYEQY
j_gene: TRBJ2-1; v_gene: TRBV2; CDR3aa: ASGYTAEQF
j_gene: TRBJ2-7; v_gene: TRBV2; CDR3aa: ASSATGTGVNYEQY
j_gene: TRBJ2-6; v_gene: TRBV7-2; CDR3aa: ASSYKGHVLT
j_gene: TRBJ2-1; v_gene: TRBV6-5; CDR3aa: ASSYREGNEQF
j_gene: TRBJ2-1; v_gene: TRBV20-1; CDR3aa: SATDPGSTNEQF
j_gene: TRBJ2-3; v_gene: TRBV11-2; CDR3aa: ASGPSGASPDTQY
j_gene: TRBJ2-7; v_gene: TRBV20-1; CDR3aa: SARERANEQY
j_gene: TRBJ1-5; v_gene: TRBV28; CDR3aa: ASILSRRDQPQH
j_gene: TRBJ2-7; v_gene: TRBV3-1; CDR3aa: ASSPDTPGLASWQQY
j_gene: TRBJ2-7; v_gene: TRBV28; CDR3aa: ASSLDSYRVFYEQY
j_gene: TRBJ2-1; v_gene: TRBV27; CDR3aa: ASKFSGRGNNEQF
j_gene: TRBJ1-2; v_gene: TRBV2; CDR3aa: ASSSLAGSASYT
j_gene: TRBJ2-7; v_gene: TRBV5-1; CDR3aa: ASSPRTGGRNEQY
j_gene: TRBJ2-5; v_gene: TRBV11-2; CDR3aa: ASAYGGQETQY
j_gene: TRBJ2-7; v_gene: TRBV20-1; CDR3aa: SAVGFGLAGTYEQY
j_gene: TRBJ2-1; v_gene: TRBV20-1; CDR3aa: SAIDGPYNEQF
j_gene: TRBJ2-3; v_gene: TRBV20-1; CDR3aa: SAREGTGSSTDTQY
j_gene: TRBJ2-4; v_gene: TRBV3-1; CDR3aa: ASSHLADRSLAKNIQY
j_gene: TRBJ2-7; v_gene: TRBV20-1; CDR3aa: SAHSRSEQY
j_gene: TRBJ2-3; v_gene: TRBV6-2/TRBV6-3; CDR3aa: ASSDRETDTQY
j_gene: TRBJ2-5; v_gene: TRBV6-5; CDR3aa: ASSYSSVLQETQY
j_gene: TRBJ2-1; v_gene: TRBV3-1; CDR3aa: ASSSRGDYSYNEQF
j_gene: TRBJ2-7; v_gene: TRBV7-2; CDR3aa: ASSPWGTSGSFYEQY
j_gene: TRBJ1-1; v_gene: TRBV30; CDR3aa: AFLRAPNTEAF
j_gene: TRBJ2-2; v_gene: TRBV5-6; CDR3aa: ASSRGAGSGTGELF
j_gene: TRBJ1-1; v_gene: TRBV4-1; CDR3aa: ASSQYNSMNTEAF
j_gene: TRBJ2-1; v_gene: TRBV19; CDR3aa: ASSIKQGRNEQF
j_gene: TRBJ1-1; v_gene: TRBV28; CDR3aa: ASSLGDRGQAEAF
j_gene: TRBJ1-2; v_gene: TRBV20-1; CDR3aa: SALYRESGYT
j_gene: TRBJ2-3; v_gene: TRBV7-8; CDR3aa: ASSLSAQGGTDTQY
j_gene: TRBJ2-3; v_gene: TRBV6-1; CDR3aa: ASSNGLDTQY
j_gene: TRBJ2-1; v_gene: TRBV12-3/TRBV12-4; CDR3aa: ASSLLAGGPLAYNEQF
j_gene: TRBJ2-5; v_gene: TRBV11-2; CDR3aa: ASSPIRDRGKQETQY
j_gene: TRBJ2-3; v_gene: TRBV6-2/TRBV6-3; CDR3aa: ASSKGTSGRIKDTQY
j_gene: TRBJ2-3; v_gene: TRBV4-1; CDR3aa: ASSPHRDGLADTQY
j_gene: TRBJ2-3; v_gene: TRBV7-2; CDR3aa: ASSLGPSGLSTDTQY
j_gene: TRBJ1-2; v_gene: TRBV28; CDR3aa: ASSSRGLPTAHYGYT
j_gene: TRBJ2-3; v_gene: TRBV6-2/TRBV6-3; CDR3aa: ASSFTGPDAQY
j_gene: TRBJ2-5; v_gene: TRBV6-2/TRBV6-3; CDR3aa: ASRSPPLIGQGAETQY
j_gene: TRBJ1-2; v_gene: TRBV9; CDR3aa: ASSVGPGSPGYT
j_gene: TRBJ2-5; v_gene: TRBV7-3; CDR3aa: ASSLTGGGGETQY
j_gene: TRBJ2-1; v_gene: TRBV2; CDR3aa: ASSGDRTSGYNEQF
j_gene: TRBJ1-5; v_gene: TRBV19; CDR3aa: ASSIAGGFTRPQH